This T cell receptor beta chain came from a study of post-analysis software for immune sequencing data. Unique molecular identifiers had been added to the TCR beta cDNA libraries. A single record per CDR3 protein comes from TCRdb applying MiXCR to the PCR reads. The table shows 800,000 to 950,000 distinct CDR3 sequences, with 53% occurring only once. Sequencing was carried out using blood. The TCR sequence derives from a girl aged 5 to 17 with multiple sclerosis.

This chain's CDR3 is CASSLPGLHSEQYF. The CDR3 DNA reads as TGTGCCAGCAGCTTGCCCGGCTTACACTCCGAGCAGTACTTC. This chain joins TRBV7-9 and TRBJ2-7; D remains unclear. CDR1 SEHNR and CDR2 FQNEAQ come from the germline V gene (reference sequence). The CDR3 consists of 14 residues. V lost 3 bases to trimming and J lost 6 bases, with 15 bases between them. The variable domain in full, with the rest retrieved from reference TRBV7-9 and TRBJ2-7, is DTGVSQNPRHKITKRGQNVTFRCDPISEHNRLYWYRQTLGQGPEFLTYFQNEAQLEKSRLLSDRFSAERPKGSFSTLEIQRTEQGDSAMYLCASSLPGLHSEQYFGPGTRLTVT.